Below are 11 T cell receptor beta chains sequenced from a single sample in a study of T cell responses to AZD1222 COVID-19 vaccine. Produced via immunoSEQ multiplex PCR; TCRdb's table is partial and in-frame only. This sample has 95,000 to 100,000 clones, with 80% to 95% found just once. This material consisted of peripheral blood, taken 28 days after the second AZD1222 dose. These receptors all stem from an adult who received the AZD1222 COVID-19 vaccine.

This rearrangement joins TRBV7-8 to TRBJ2-1; the D call may be TRBD1 or TRBD2 (6 bases each). Germline CDR1 SGHVS, CDR2 FQNEAQ. Trimming took 1 base from V and 9 from J, leaving 10 bases between them. The CDR3 totals 13 residues. The CDR3 loop is CASSLGGDTEQFF. The DNA of the CDR3 is TGTGCCAGCAGCTTAGGGGGGGACACTGAGCAGTTCTTC.

V is TRBV28 and J is TRBJ2-1, with 7 bases that match TRBD1. Germline V gives CDR1 MDHEN, CDR2 SYDVKM. The CDR3 consists of 14 residues. J gave up 10 bases and V 5 bases, and 11 bases lay outside the gene matches. The CDR3 nucleotides read TGTGCCAGCAGTCCCTTGACAGGGTTCAAAGAGCAGTTCTTC. It is translated as CASSPLTGFKEQFF.

The chain couples TRBV20-1 to TRBJ2-3; D is perhaps TRBD1 or TRBD2 (6 bases each). V gave up 3 bases and J gave up 0 bases, with 13 bases separating them. The CDR3 has 15 residues. Germline V CDR1 and CDR2: DFQATT, SNEGSKA (reference sequence). This CDR3 reads CSASAGHQSTDTQYF. The CDR3 DNA sequence: TGCAGTGCTAGTGCGGGACATCAGAGCACAGATACGCAGTATTTT.

The rearrangement links TRBV2 to TRBJ2-5; D remains ambiguous. CDR3 length equals 14 residues. V was pared by 3 bases and J by 0 bases, with 8 bases between. The germline V gene encodes CDR1 SNHLY and CDR2 FYNNEI. The CDR3 sequence: CASSERQYQETQYF. The DNA of the CDR3 is TGTGCCAGCAGTGAGCGTCAATACCAAGAGACCCAGTACTTC.

The chain uses TRBV6-5 and TRBJ2-7, with D possibly being TRBD1 or TRBD2 (6 bases each). The CDR3 covers 10 residues. In germline, CDR1 is MNHEY, CDR2 SVGAGI. The germline V and J ends were trimmed by 9 bases and 13 bases, with 16 bases remaining between them. The CDR3: CARTLRGHYF. Written as DNA, the CDR3 is TGTGCCAGAACACTCCGGGGGCACTACTTC.

The V gene is TRBV15, the J gene TRBJ2-5; the D is unclear. This CDR3 has 14 amino acids. V dropped 0 bases and J dropped 3 bases, with 8 bases sitting between them. Per the germline V gene, CDR1 is LNHNV and CDR2 is YYDKDF (reference sequence). The CDR3 sequence: CATSRDRAEETQYF. Written as DNA, the CDR3 is TGTGCCACCAGCAGAGATCGGGCGGAAGAGACCCAGTACTTC.

This clone has a handful of counts. The chain has TRBV6-5 and TRBJ2-5; TRBD2 matches 8 bases. Germline CDR1 and CDR2: MNHEY and SVGAGI. V gave up 7 bases and J gave up 5 bases; unmatched junction bases: 9. This CDR3 has 14 residues. The CDR3 reads CASIGGSGMETQYF. In nucleotides, the CDR3 is TGTGCCAGCATAGGGGGTAGCGGGATGGAGACCCAGTACTTC.

The chain uses TRBV3-1 (or the pseudogene TRBV3-2) and TRBJ1-3; TRBD1 aligns across 8 bases. V shed 4 bases, J shed 0 bases, and the junction held 11 bases outside the gene matches. Looked up from germline, CDR1 is LGHDT and CDR2 is YNNKEL (reference sequence). This CDR3 is built from 18 residues. The CDR3 coding sequence is TGTGCCAGCAGCCCCCGGGACAGGAAAAAGAGCTCTGGAAACACCATATATTTT. Translated: CASSPRDRKKSSGNTIYF.

The CDR3 region has the DNA TGTGCCTGGAGGGGCCGGGCAGATACGCAGTATTTT. Its translation is CAWRGRADTQYF. V is TRBV30 and J is TRBJ2-3; no firm D call. Trimming removed 3 bases at V and 4 bases at J, with 8 bases between. The length of the CDR3 is 12 residues. Germline values: CDR1 GTSNPN, CDR2 SVGIG (reference sequence).

This chain links TRBV4-1 with TRBJ2-1; 7 bases align to TRBD2. The CDR3 loop spans 14 amino acids. Germline-derived CDR1 and CDR2 are MGHRA and YSYEKL. Trimming took 2 bases from V and 4 from J; bases not matched to a gene: 2. The CDR3 sequence is CASSQIAGYNEQFF. The CDR3 nucleotides read TGCGCCAGCAGCCAAATAGCGGGTTACAATGAGCAGTTCTTC.

This chain connects TRBV18 to TRBJ2-7, with D unresolved. Per the germline V gene, CDR1 is KGHSH and CDR2 is LQKENI. V dropped 5 bases and J dropped 6 bases, with 17 bases sitting between them. The CDR3 has 14 amino acids. Here the CDR3 DNA reads TGTGCCAGCTCATCCGGCCCCTCGGTCGGCGAGCAGTACTTC. Encoded protein: CASSSGPSVGEQYF.